This T cell receptor (beta chain) appears in the sequencing data of a study of T cells in women clearing cervical HPV infection. Whole-study findings and limits: Controls had more TRBV6-7 (roughly 0.16%) than cases (approximately 0.11%).

Libraries were prepared by immunoSEQ multiplex PCR; TCRdb keeps only in-frame clonotypes and omits some of them. The listing records 22,000 or so clones. CDR3 length: 15 amino acids. Germline V gene lookup returns CDR1 LNHDA and CDR2 SQIVND (reference sequence). V was clipped by 5 bases and J by 3 bases; unmatched bases: 5. As concerns this clone: Its antigen is unidentified. The read comes to an end 3 residues before the CDR3 does, leaving the germline J gene to fill in the end.

The sequencing input was blood buffy coat. The chain uses TRBV19 and TRBJ1-4, with TRBD1 identical over 8 bases. This TCR derives from a woman aged 18 to 69 with a cervical HPV16 infection that either progressed to CIN3+ or cleared (not recorded which). The chain's CDR3 is CASSLQGAANEKLFF. The CDR3 bases that were read are TGTGCCAGTAGTCTCCAGGGGGCAGCTAATGAAAAA.